These T cell receptor beta chains were read from a single sample in a study of shared clonotypes between healthy human individuals. The protocol was immunoSEQ multiplex PCR, while the TCRdb copy is restricted to in-frame clones and leaves out a portion. The table lists almost 750,000 clones, around 77% of them singletons. The sample was memory CD4+ T cells sorted from blood. The receptors here all came from a woman aged 25 to 39 in good health. The CDR3 runs from the conserved cysteine through the conserved F or W. A D gene is named only where the DNA matches it firmly. The listing skips clone size in some rows; elsewhere it reads once, few, many or a size class.

D	V	length	size	J	DNA	CDR3
.	TRBV19	15	.	TRBJ2-2	TGTGCCAGTAGTGTCCTAGGAGTTGACACCGGGGAGCTGTTTTTT	CASSVLGVDTGELFF
.	TRBV6-5	14	.	TRBJ2-1	TGTGCCAGCACCCCTATGGGAGGCAGCAATGAGCAGTTCTTC	CASTPMGGSNEQFF
TRBD2	TRBV10-2	17	.	TRBJ2-1	TGCGCCAGCAGGACAAGCGGGAGTGGAGGGTCCTACAATGAGCAGTTCTTC	CASRTSGSGGSYNEQFF
TRBD1	TRBV11-2	14	.	TRBJ2-5	TGTGCCAGCAGCGCGGGACAGGGAGGAGAGACCCAGTACTTC	CASSAGQGGETQYF
.	TRBV19	15	.	TRBJ1-5	TGTGCCAGTAGCCTTCAGGGAGCTAGCAATCAGCCCCAGCATTTT	CASSLQGASNQPQHF
.	TRBV28	13	.	TRBJ2-7	TGTGCCAGCAGACCTGCAGGCCTACCCGAGCAGTACTTC	CASRPAGLPEQYF
TRBD2	TRBV25-1	13	.	TRBJ2-7	TGTGCCAGCAGGACTAGCGGAACCTACGAGCAGTACTTC	CASRTSGTYEQYF
.	TRBV5-1	14	.	TRBJ1-1	TGCGCCAGCAGCTTGGAAGGATTCGGCACTGAAGCTTTCTTT	CASSLEGFGTEAFF
.	TRBV4-2	12	.	TRBJ2-5	TGTGCCAGCAGCCCTAGCGCGGAGACCCAGTACTTC	CASSPSAETQYF
.	TRBV28	14	few	TRBJ2-7	TGTGCCAGCCGCAGGGGCGCGGCCGGTTACGAGCAGTACTTC	CASRRGAAGYEQYF
TRBD1	TRBV28	21	once	TRBJ2-3	TGTGCCAGCAGTACCCAGGGACAGGGTGGTGGGAGATACAGGACCGATTATACGCAGTATTTT	CASSTQGQGGGRYRTDYTQYF
.	TRBV15	15	.	TRBJ2-1	TGTGCCACCAGCAGAGCCCCGAAGACCTACAATGAGCAGTTCTTC	CATSRAPKTYNEQFF
TRBD1	TRBV19	14	.	TRBJ2-3	TGTGCCACCGGGGGACAGGGGCTCACAGATACGCAGTATTTT	CATGGQGLTDTQYF
TRBD2	TRBV6-5	15	.	TRBJ2-7	TGTGCCAGCAGTCCCGTGATAGCGGGATCGGGCGAGCAGTACTTC	CASSPVIAGSGEQYF
.	TRBV5-4	14	.	TRBJ2-7	TGTGCCAGCAGCTTGAACATCATCCCCTACGAGCAGTACTTC	CASSLNIIPYEQYF
TRBD1	TRBV6-4	14	.	TRBJ2-5	TGTGCCAGCAGTTTGGACAGGGGTCAAGAGACCCAGTACTTC	CASSLDRGQETQYF
TRBD2	TRBV25-1	14	.	TRBJ2-3	TGTGCCAGTTCGACTAGCGGGAACACAGATACGCAGTATTTT	CASSTSGNTDTQYF
TRBD1	TRBV2	13	.	TRBJ1-5	TGTGCCAGCAGCGGGACAGGGGATCAGCCCCAGCATTTT	CASSGTGDQPQHF
.	TRBV2	17	many	TRBJ2-5	TGTGCCAGCAGTGAACCACCCCTGAGGGAAGGTGAAGAGACCCAGTACTTC	CASSEPPLREGEETQYF
TRBD2	TRBV27	15	few	TRBJ2-1	TGTGCCAGCAGCGGACTAGCGGGACTGTACAATGAGCAGTTCTTC	CASSGLAGLYNEQFF
TRBD2	TRBV11-2	16	.	TRBJ2-7	TGTGCCAGCAGCTTAATTCAAACGGGAGGGTCCTACGAGCAGTACTTC	CASSLIQTGGSYEQYF
.	TRBV6-6	12	.	TRBJ2-7	TGTGCCAGCGGTGACTCCCGCTACGAGCAGTACTTC	CASGDSRYEQYF